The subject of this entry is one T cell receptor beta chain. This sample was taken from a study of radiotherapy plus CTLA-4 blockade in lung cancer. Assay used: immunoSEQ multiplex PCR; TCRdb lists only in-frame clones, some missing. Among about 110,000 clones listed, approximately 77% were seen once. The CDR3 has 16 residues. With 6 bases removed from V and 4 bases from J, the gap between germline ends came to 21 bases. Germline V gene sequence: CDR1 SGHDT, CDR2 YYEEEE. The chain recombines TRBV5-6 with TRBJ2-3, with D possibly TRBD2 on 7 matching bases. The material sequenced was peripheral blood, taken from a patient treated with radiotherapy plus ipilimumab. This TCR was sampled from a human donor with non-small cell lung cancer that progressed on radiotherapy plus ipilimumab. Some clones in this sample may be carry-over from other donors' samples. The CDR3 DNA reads TGTGCCAGCACCCGGGGGGCGGGGTTCGTTGCAGATACGCAGTATTTT. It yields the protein CASTRGAGFVADTQYF. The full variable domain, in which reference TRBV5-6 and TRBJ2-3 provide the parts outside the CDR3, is DAGVTQSPTHLIKTRGQQVTLRCSPKSGHDTVSWYQQALGQGPQFIFQYYEEEERQRGNFPDRFSGHQFPNYSSELNVNALLLGDSALYLCASTRGAGFVADTQYFGPGTRLTVL.